These 4 T cell receptor beta chains share one sample of origin, sequenced in a study of shared clonotypes between healthy human individuals (dated by TCRdb to the early 2020s). CD8 naive samples were obtained by positive selection for CCR7 among CD45RO-negative cells, yielding a CD45RA+CCR7+ population from which TemRA cells were excluded. Library prep was done by the immunoSEQ multiplex PCR assay. TCRdb obtained this table from immuneACCESS and retained in-frame rearrangements with V and J assigned. These tables miss some clones; where compared with another copy, unresolved V genes account for less than half of the shortfall, and the remainder is unexplained. This sample comprises about 610,000 clones, about 95% of them detected only once. The ten largest clones capture about 0.12% of the sample. The sequencing input was naive CD8+ T cells sorted from blood. The cell subset or site label corresponds to: CD45RA+CCR7+. These receptors were obtained from a woman in her twenties or thirties in good health.

This chain links TRBV14 with TRBJ1-1; 7 nucleotides match TRBD1. Germline V gene lookup returns CDR1 SGHDN and CDR2 FVKESK. Trimming cost V 4 bases and J 0 bases; bases outside gene matches: 11. This CDR3 region has 17 residues. The CDR3 sequence is CASSPINPGQMNTEAFF. The CDR3 DNA is TGTGCCAGCAGCCCCATAAACCCGGGACAGATGAACACTGAAGCTTTCTTT.

J is TRBJ2-7 and V is TRBV10-1; 7 bases align to TRBD1. CDR1 and CDR2 from the germline V gene are WNHNN and SYGVQD (reference sequence). The length of the CDR3 is 11 residues. Losses at the gene ends were 8 bases for V and 3 bases for J; bases not matched to a gene: 1. CDR3 sequence (DNA): TGCGCCAGCGGGACAGACTACGAGCAGTACTTC. As protein: CASGTDYEQYF.

This rearrangement joins TRBV19 to TRBJ2-2; 7 bases agree with TRBD1. V gave up 3 bases and J gave up 4 bases; unmatched junction bases: 8. The CDR3 runs to 16 residues. The germline CDR1 and CDR2 sequences are LNHDA and SQIVND (reference sequence). For the CDR3, the DNA is TGTGCCAGTAGTATTCCCGTCACAGGGGTCACCGGGGAGCTGTTTTTT. Translating it yields CASSIPVTGVTGELFF.

This clone was picked up one time. V usage is TRBV7-2 and J usage is TRBJ2-5; 9 nucleotides align to TRBD2. The DNA end is a closer match to TRBJ2-7, so the J assignment may be wrong. The CDR3 has 15 residues. Germline V gene sequence: CDR1 SGHTA, CDR2 FQGNSA. CDR3 nucleotides: TGTGCCAGCAGCTTAATAGCGGGAGTCGACTACGAGCAGTACTTC. Translation gives CASSLIAGVDYEQYF.